Following are 20 T cell receptor beta chains from one sample sequenced in a study of T cell changes during pregnancy in multiple sclerosis (dated by TCRdb to the late 2010s). Receptors were amplified or captured by the immunoSEQ multiplex PCR assay. TCRdb limited this immuneACCESS table to in-frame rearrangements with V and J called. A share of clones is missing; checked studies link under half to unresolved V genes, and the rest is unexplained. A total of tens of thousands of clones appear in this sample, more than 75% of them only once. Jointly, the top ten make up 0.5% to 0.65% of the sample. This material consisted of CD4+ T cells from peripheral blood mononuclear cells, taken in the first trimester of pregnancy. The receptors here all came from a female donor with multiple sclerosis, enrolled in a pregnancy study.

The chain is built from TRBV27 and TRBJ1-6, with D possibly TRBD1 on 6 matching bases. The CDR3 is 14 amino acids. Germline V gene data show CDR1 as MNHEY and CDR2 as SMNVEV (reference sequence). Trimming took off 1 base at V and 7 bases at J, with 8 bases between the two ends. The CDR3 protein is CASSLYGTNSPLHF. The CDR3 DNA reads as TGTGCCAGCAGTTTATATGGGACAAATTCACCCCTCCACTTT.

The table lists this clone with a few counts. The chain carries TRBV2 and TRBJ2-7; D is undetermined. Germline CDR1 and CDR2: SNHLY and FYNNEI. CDR3 length: 13 residues. Trimming took 4 bases from V and 0 from J, leaving 7 bases between them. The CDR3 here is CASSAVDSYEQYF. CDR3 in DNA: TGTGCCAGCAGTGCGGTCGACTCCTACGAGCAGTACTTC.

CDR3 in amino acids: CASSLLSRGYTF. Here the CDR3 DNA reads TGTGCCAGCAGCTTACTGTCCCGGGGCTACACCTTC. This sequence joins TRBV5-6 and TRBJ1-2; D not certain. Germline V CDR1 and CDR2: SGHDT, YYEEEE. The CDR3 sequence is 12 residues long. With 2 bases removed from V and 8 bases from J, the gap between germline ends came to 10 bases.

This clone was detected once. The chain is built from TRBV6-5 and TRBJ2-7, with D perhaps matching TRBD2 (5 bases). Germline CDR1 MNHEY, CDR2 SVGAGI. The V end was cut by 5 bases, the J end by 0 bases, with 14 bases between. The CDR3 covers 15 residues. The DNA of the CDR3 is TGTGCCAGCAGTGGCGGACTCTCGAGCTCCTACGAGCAGTACTTC. Protein: CASSGGLSSSYEQYF.

The sample holds one count of this clone. V and J are TRBV2 and TRBJ1-6, with 7 bases that match TRBD1. CDR3 length equals 14 residues. The V segment lost 6 bases and the J segment 7 bases; nucleotides outside the gene matches: 6. Germline V lookup: CDR1 SNHLY, CDR2 FYNNEI. CDR3 sequence (DNA): TGTGCCAGCAGAGTCGACAGGGCGAATTCACCCCTCCACTTT. Protein sequence: CASRVDRANSPLHF.

The chain joins TRBV6-4 to TRBJ2-3; 13 nucleotides line up with TRBD2. The V and J ends lost 4 bases and 5 bases, in that order; junction bases with no gene match: 3. CDR3 length: 15 residues. Looked up from germline, CDR1 is MRHNA and CDR2 is SNTAGT. The CDR3 region is CASSVGLAGEDTQYF. The CDR3 bases are TGTGCCAGCAGTGTAGGACTAGCGGGAGAAGATACGCAGTATTTT.

The chain joins TRBV5-4 to TRBJ1-2; a possible D gene is TRBD1 (6 bases). CDR3 length: 12 amino acids. Germline V lookup: CDR1 SGHNT, CDR2 YYREEE (reference sequence). V was trimmed by 4 bases and J by 7 bases, leaving 11 bases between them. For the CDR3, the DNA is TGTGCCAGCAGCCCGAGGGGGGGTGGCTACACCTTC. This sequence encodes CASSPRGGGYTF.

The V gene is TRBV19, the J gene TRBJ1-5; D ambiguous. From germline, CDR1 is LNHDA and CDR2 SQIVND (reference sequence). Trimming left V 3 bases short and J 4 bases short, with 25 bases between. CDR3 length: 19 amino acids. The CDR3 bases are TGTGCCAGTAGTATGCGGGCTCGGTCGGGAGGAGGTAGGAATCAGCCCCAGCATTTT. Encoded protein: CASSMRARSGGGRNQPQHF.

A word on this clone: Other DNA sequences in the sample encode the same CDR3. This chain connects TRBV5-6 to TRBJ2-1; 10 positions match TRBD2. Unmatched junction bases numbered 8, after V lost 1 base and J lost 1 base. The germline CDR1 and CDR2 sequences are SGHDT and YYEEEE. The CDR3 is 18 amino acids. The CDR3 spells CASSLSHLAGVSYNEQFF. CDR3 nucleotides: TGTGCCAGCAGCTTGAGCCACCTAGCGGGAGTTTCCTACAATGAGCAGTTCTTC.

This clone occurred a few times. The J gene is TRBJ1-1, the V gene TRBV30; 8 nucleotides align to TRBD1. The CDR3 consists of 12 residues. After removal of 7 bases from V and 1 base from J, the junction contained 2 bases not matched to a gene. CDR1 is GTSNPN and CDR2 is SVGIG in the germline V gene (reference sequence). CDR3 in amino acids: CASDRGNTEAFF. The DNA of the CDR3 is TGTGCCTCTGACAGGGGGAACACTGAAGCTTTCTTT.

The V and J genes are TRBV30 and TRBJ1-3; D is perhaps TRBD1 (5 bases). Germline V gene data show CDR1 as GTSNPN and CDR2 as SVGIG (reference sequence). V lost 7 bases and J lost 0, with 16 bases in between. This CDR3 comprises 15 residues. As DNA, the CDR3 is TGTGCCTTTGATCATACAGGATACTCTGGAAACACCATATATTTT. Residues: CAFDHTGYSGNTIYF.

The V call is TRBV5-1, the J call TRBJ2-7; tentative D call: TRBD1 (5 bases). This CDR3 contains 14 residues. Germline V CDR1 and CDR2: SGHRS, YFSETQ. Trimming removed 5 bases at V and 0 bases at J, with 12 bases between. In nucleotides, the CDR3 is TGCGCCAGCAGAAGGGGCTTTACCTCCTACGAGCAGTACTTC. Translating gives CASRRGFTSYEQYF.

The chain links TRBV18 to TRBJ2-2, with D tentatively TRBD2 (6 bases). V was trimmed by 2 bases and J by 7 bases, leaving 17 bases between them. The CDR3 runs to 16 residues. Germline V lookup: CDR1 KGHSH, CDR2 LQKENI. The chain's CDR3 is CASSPSPGTLLGELFF. CDR3 DNA: TGTGCCAGCTCACCATCTCCCGGGACTCTGCTCGGGGAGCTGTTTTTT.

This rearrangement joins TRBV5-1 to TRBJ2-1; 10 bases match TRBD1. Germline V lookup: CDR1 SGHRS, CDR2 YFSETQ. There are 15 residues in the CDR3. V lost 5 bases to trimming and J lost 2 bases; unmatched junction nucleotides: 4. The CDR3 loop reads CASRTGQGAYNEQFF. The CDR3 DNA reads as TGCGCCAGCAGGACTGGACAGGGGGCCTACAATGAGCAGTTCTTC.

The J gene is TRBJ2-2, the V gene TRBV9; the match to TRBD2 covers 10 bases. The junction had 6 bases not matched to a gene; V was cut back by 4 bases and J by 3 bases. The CDR3 is made up of 16 amino acids. Germline V gives CDR1 SGDLS, CDR2 YYNGEE. The CDR3 region has the DNA TGTGCCAGCAGCCGGAGCGGGGGGGCGGACACCGGGGAGCTGTTTTTT. It encodes CASSRSGGADTGELFF.

J is TRBJ1-2 and V is TRBV2; 7 bases are a match to TRBD1. The J segment lost 2 bases and the V segment lost 0 bases, leaving 0 bases of the junction unmatched. The CDR3 is 14 residues long. Germline V gene data show CDR1 as SNHLY and CDR2 as FYNNEI. CDR3 residues: CASSEATGNYGYTF. CDR3 nucleotide sequence: TGTGCCAGCAGTGAAGCGACAGGGAACTATGGCTACACCTTC.

CDR3 bases: TGTGCCTGGAGTGTGGGACTAGCGGGAGCAGAGACCCAGTACTTC. This sequence encodes CAWSVGLAGAETQYF. The gene calls are TRBV30 and TRBJ2-5; TRBD2 agrees at 14 bases. The CDR3 has 15 amino acids. Germline-derived CDR1 and CDR2 are GTSNPN and SVGIG (reference sequence). V shed 0 bases and J 4 bases; nucleotides not matched to a gene: 1.

This chain connects TRBV4-1 to TRBJ2-7; D remains ambiguous. Trimming removed 2 bases from V and 3 bases from J, with 11 bases in between. The CDR3 contains 14 residues. Germline lookup yields CDR1 MGHRA and CDR2 YSYEKL. CDR3 sequence (DNA): TGCGCCAGCAGCCAACACCGGAGCTTCTACGAGCAGTACTTC. Amino acids: CASSQHRSFYEQYF.

On this clone itself: An end of the junction does not agree with germline; a read error may underlie this. The chain couples TRBV5-4 to TRBJ2-7; D is perhaps TRBD1 (6 bases). The CDR3 consists of 12 residues. Germline CDR1 and CDR2: SGHNT and YYREEE (reference sequence). The CDR3 DNA follows: TGTGCCAGCAGCCTGCAGACCGGGACAAAATCCTTC. Residues: CASSLQTGTKSF.

The genes are TRBV6-6 and TRBJ2-7, with a weak D call TRBD2 (5 bases). Germline-derived CDR1 and CDR2 are MNHNY and SVGAGI (reference sequence). Deletions cut 5 bases from V and 6 bases from J, with 14 bases between. The CDR3 has 13 amino acids. CDR3 loop: CASSPDLLFEQYF. As DNA, the CDR3 is TGTGCCAGCAGTCCGGACTTACTCTTCGAGCAGTACTTC.